This TCR beta chain was identified during a study of T cells in Graves' hyperthyroidism and ophthalmopathy. It was RNA transcripts that yielded the amplified TCR beta CDR3 regions. Carried out on the TCR CDR3, a first-round RT-PCR used the HTBI primer set. One entry per CDR3 protein results from TCRdb running MiXCR on the multiplex PCR reads. The sample gives a few hundred thousand distinct CDR3 sequences, 22% of which show up once; approximately 49% is in the top ten. Ophthalmopathy patients all had a Clinical Activity Score of at least 3, a NOSPECS grade of at least 4 and disease under 3 months old. Findings and caveats of the study: Ophthalmopathy and stable hyperthyroidism were separated by a 13 V-J model.

Comment on this clonotype: Its antigen is undetermined.

What was sequenced was blood. The sequence came from a woman aged 70 to 79 with Graves' ophthalmopathy.

CDR3 nucleotide sequence: TGTGCCAGCAGCTCCTACGGCTGGGGGCGAACCGGGGAGCTGTTTTTT. Amino acid sequence: CASSSYGWGRTGELFF. The chain employs TRBV28 and TRBJ2-2, with a possible D match to TRBD1 (6 bases). Trimming cost V 6 bases and J 5 bases, with 19 bases left between them. The germline V gene has CDR1 MDHEN and CDR2 SYDVKM. The CDR3 has 16 residues.